Each of the 20 T cell receptor beta chains below was sequenced from the same sample in a study of T cells expressing NK-cell markers (dated by TCRdb to 2019 to 2021). Library construction relied on 5' RACE. For sequencing, an Illumina HiSeq 2000 was employed. After the reads were reprocessed by TCRdb, one entry was made per CDR3 protein sequence, with no DNA. This sample's clone table shows fewer than 300,000 distinct CDR3 sequences. The ten largest account for roughly 4.2% of the sample. The sample consisted of blood T cells: a sorted CD56 or NKG2C T cell subset, CD4+ or CD8+ T cells, or bulk PBMC T cells (not recorded which). The receptors stem from a woman aged 18 to 75 in good health.

The chain joins TRBV2 to TRBJ1-2; the D gene TCRdb calls, TRBD1, cannot be checked with no DNA. Germline V lookup: CDR1 SNHLY, CDR2 FYNNEI. The CDR3 totals 13 residues. The CDR3 here is CASSWGGDRHYTF.

The CDR3 spells CASSLESRIYNEQFF. This chain links TRBV7-2 with TRBJ2-1. This CDR3 spans 15 amino acids. Germline CDR1 is SGHTA and CDR2 is FQGNSA.

The genes are TRBV12-3 or TRBV12-4 and TRBJ2-7. The length of the CDR3 is 13 residues. CDR3 amino acids: CASSRIDTYEQYF.

The chain has TRBV2 and TRBJ1-1. This CDR3 has 13 residues. In germline, CDR1 is SNHLY, CDR2 FYNNEI. CDR3: CASYSGRNTEAFF.

The rearrangement uses TRBV20-1 and TRBJ2-7; the TCRdb D gene call, TRBD1, has no DNA to confirm it. The CDR3 contains 12 residues. Germline-derived CDR1 and CDR2 are DFQATT and SNEGSKA (reference sequence). The CDR3: CSARTGLYEQYF.

The rearrangement uses TRBV18 and TRBJ2-1; with no DNA, the TCRdb D assignment of TRBD1 cannot be verified. This CDR3 spans 12 amino acids. CDR1 is KGHSH and CDR2 is LQKENI in the germline V gene. This CDR3 reads CASSLRADEQFF.

The chain carries TRBV5-4 and TRBJ2-1. CDR1 and CDR2 (germline): SGHNT, YYREEE (reference sequence). The CDR3 spans 15 residues. CDR3 sequence reads: CASSPTALSYNEQFF.

The chain combines TRBV29-1 with TRBJ2-7; TCRdb outputs TRBD1, but without DNA this stays unchecked. From germline, CDR1 is SQVTM and CDR2 ANQGSEA. CDR3 length equals 13 residues. This CDR3 reads CSAGGGTVYEQYF.

The chain's CDR3 is CSATAQGQPNSPLHF. The chain joins TRBV20-1 to TRBJ1-6; the TCRdb call, TRBD1, lacks DNA for checking. This CDR3 comprises 15 residues. Germline V gene lookup returns CDR1 DFQATT and CDR2 SNEGSKA (reference sequence).

The rearrangement links TRBV4-3 to TRBJ2-7; TCRdb gives TRBD2 as the D gene, but with no DNA this cannot be confirmed. CDR3 length equals 14 residues. Germline-derived CDR1 and CDR2 are LGHNA and YSLEER. CDR3 sequence reads: CASSQGASMGEQYF.

The gene calls are TRBV12-3 or TRBV12-4 and TRBJ2-1; TCRdb proposes TRBD2, but this gene call is untestable without DNA. This CDR3 is 15 amino acids long. CDR3 loop: CASSPIAGTYNEQFF.

The chain is built from TRBV24-1 and TRBJ2-1; TCRdb's D gene call, TRBD2, goes unchecked for lack of DNA. Looked up from germline, CDR1 is KGHDR and CDR2 is SFDVKD. This CDR3 region has 15 residues. CDR3 sequence: CATSDYAGGRGEQFF.

This sequence joins TRBV5-4 and TRBJ2-1; TCRdb picks TRBD2, but there is no DNA to check that call. The CDR3 is 15 residues long. The germline CDR1 and CDR2 sequences are SGHNT and YYREEE (reference sequence). CDR3 loop: CASSLAGRSLGEQFF.

V usage is TRBV20-1 and J usage is TRBJ2-7; the TCRdb D gene call, TRBD1, has no DNA to confirm it. There are 13 residues in the CDR3. Germline CDR1 DFQATT, CDR2 SNEGSKA (reference sequence). CDR3: CSAAPQGPYEQYF.

J is TRBJ2-2 and V is TRBV5-4; TCRdb picks TRBD1, but there is no DNA to check that call. CDR1 SGHNT and CDR2 YYREEE come from the germline V gene (reference sequence). CDR3 length equals 17 residues. The CDR3 protein is CASSLAPGTGATGELFF.

The chain links TRBV6-2 or TRBV6-3 to TRBJ2-1; without DNA, the TCRdb call of TRBD1 cannot be checked. The germline V gene has CDR1 MNHEY and CDR2 SVGEGT. CDR3 length: 14 amino acids. CDR3 protein: CASSSSRKPGEQFF.

The chain recombines TRBV25-1 with TRBJ1-2. The germline V gene encodes CDR1 MGHDK and CDR2 SYGVNS. CDR3 length equals 11 residues. The CDR3 sequence is CASSQSGGYTF.

The rearrangement joins TRBV5-1 to TRBJ2-7; TCRdb outputs TRBD1, but without DNA this stays unchecked. The CDR3 has 15 amino acids. Germline lookup yields CDR1 SGHRS and CDR2 YFSETQ. The CDR3 loop is CASSLVVGSPGEQYF.

The V and J genes are TRBV4-1 and TRBJ2-1; TCRdb calls TRBD1, which cannot be checked without DNA. From germline, CDR1 is MGHRA and CDR2 YSYEKL. There are 14 residues in the CDR3. This chain's CDR3 is CASRRGQQENEQFF.

The genes are TRBV7-2 and TRBJ1-5. CDR1 and CDR2 (germline): SGHTA, FQGNSA. The CDR3 spans 15 residues. CDR3 sequence: CASSLGDLSNQPQHF.